The rows below give T cell receptor beta chains drawn from one sample of a study of T cell responses to AZD1222 COVID-19 vaccine. Clones were read by immunoSEQ multiplex PCR, and TCRdb kept only the in-frame ones, dropping some. Among about 97,000 clones listed, about 91% were seen once. The sequencing here drew on peripheral blood, taken on day 0 of AZD1222 vaccination. These receptor sequences come from an adult in good health. The CDR3 runs from the conserved cysteine through the conserved F or W. A D gene is named only where the DNA matches it firmly. The size of a clone is reported for some rows only, either as once, few or many, or as a class for expanded clones.

CDR3 protein	CDR3 DNA	V gene	CDR3 length	clone size	J gene	D gene
CASRNRVVDNEQFF	TGTGCCAGCAGAAACAGGGTAGTGGACAATGAGCAGTTCTTC	TRBV7-3	14	NA	TRBJ2-1	NA
CASSLRRFHNSPLHF	TGTGCCAGCAGCTTGCGAAGGTTCCATAATTCACCCCTCCACTTT	TRBV5-6	15	NA	TRBJ1-6	NA
CASGPGWEPYNEQFF	TGTGCTAGTGGCCCCGGGTGGGAGCCTTACAATGAGCAGTTCTTC	TRBV12-5	15	NA	TRBJ2-1	NA
CASSSGFFGANVLTF	TGCGCCAGCAGCTCGGGATTCTTTGGGGCCAACGTCCTGACTTTC	TRBV5-1	15	NA	TRBJ2-6	NA
CASSRGPYGYTF	TGTGCCAGCAGCCGTGGTCCCTATGGCTACACCTTC	TRBV7-8	12	NA	TRBJ1-2	NA
CAWSTGFGYTF	TGTGCCTGGTCGACAGGGTTCGGCTACACCTTC	TRBV30	11	NA	TRBJ1-2	TRBD1
CASSQAGRGLGGNQPQHF	TGCGCCAGCAGCCAAGCGGGGCGCGGTTTGGGGGGAAATCAGCCCCAGCATTTT	TRBV4-1	18	once	TRBJ1-5	NA
CASTQAGASYNEQFF	TGTGCCAGCACTCAAGCGGGGGCCTCCTACAATGAGCAGTTCTTC	TRBV7-6	15	NA	TRBJ2-1	TRBD2
CAISGTSGGTYNEQFF	TGTGCCATCAGCGGGACTAGCGGGGGGACCTACAATGAGCAGTTCTTC	TRBV10-3	16	once	TRBJ2-1	TRBD2
CASSLGTGGDYGYTF	TGTGCCAGCAGCCTAGGGACAGGGGGAGACTATGGCTACACCTTC	TRBV3-1/TRBV3-2	15	NA	TRBJ1-2	TRBD1
CASSGTGTYEQYF	TGCGCCAGCAGTGGGACGGGGACCTACGAGCAGTACTTC	TRBV10-2	13	NA	TRBJ2-7	NA
CASSLSGGDRANSPLHF	TGTGCCAGCAGCTTATCGGGAGGGGACAGAGCGAATTCACCCCTCCACTTT	TRBV7-9	17	NA	TRBJ1-6	TRBD1
CASSLGTDKDYEQYF	TGCGCCAGCAGCTTGGGGACGGACAAGGACTACGAGCAGTACTTC	TRBV5-1	15	NA	TRBJ2-7	NA
CASSQGQGWEQYF	TGTGCCAGCAGCCAGGGACAGGGCTGGGAGCAGTACTTC	TRBV3-1/TRBV3-2	13	NA	TRBJ2-7	TRBD1
CASSDLTELNTEAFF	TGTGCCAGCAGCGACCTAACAGAGTTGAACACTGAAGCTTTCTTT	TRBV7-9	15	few	TRBJ1-1	NA
CATSVDRGRRGQPQHF	TGTGCCACCAGTGTCGACAGGGGGCGACGTGGACAGCCCCAGCATTTT	TRBV24-1	16	NA	TRBJ1-5	TRBD1
CASSEGRSNYGYTF	TGTGCCAGCAGCGAGGGAAGAAGTAACTATGGCTACACCTTC	TRBV7-9	14	once	TRBJ1-2	NA
CATNKDQNSPLHF	TGTGCCACCAATAAAGACCAGAATTCACCCCTCCACTTT	TRBV24-1	13	NA	TRBJ1-6	NA
CASSLIGSYEQYF	TGCGCCAGCAGCTTGATAGGTTCCTACGAGCAGTACTTC	TRBV5-1	13	NA	TRBJ2-7	NA
CSVSAGNTIYF	TGCAGCGTTTCGGCTGGAAACACCATATATTTT	TRBV29-1	11	NA	TRBJ1-3	NA
CASSPHSSGANVLTF	TGTGCCAGCAGCCCACACAGCTCTGGGGCCAACGTCCTGACTTTC	TRBV7-9	15	NA	TRBJ2-6	NA
CASSYVGVNQPQHF	TGTGCCAGCAGTTACGTTGGGGTCAATCAGCCCCAGCATTTT	TRBV6-5	14	NA	TRBJ1-5	NA
CASSRTGFPYEQYF	TGTGCCAGCAGCCGGACAGGGTTTCCCTACGAGCAGTACTTC	TRBV7-2	14	NA	TRBJ2-7	TRBD1
CASSQVAGGRETQYF	TGCGCCAGCAGCCAAGTCGCAGGGGGCAGGGAGACCCAGTACTTC	TRBV4-1	15	NA	TRBJ2-5	TRBD1
CASSPTTGSTEAFF	TGTGCCAGCTCACCAACGACAGGGAGTACTGAAGCTTTCTTT	TRBV18	14	NA	TRBJ1-1	TRBD1
CASSPRQGAPNEQYF	TGTGCCAGCAGCCCGCGACAGGGGGCGCCCAACGAGCAGTACTTC	TRBV9	15	once	TRBJ2-7	TRBD1
CASSPTPGQGRNEQYF	TGTGCCAGCAGTCCAACACCGGGACAGGGGAGAAACGAGCAGTACTTC	TRBV7-9	16	NA	TRBJ2-7	TRBD1
CASRPHGGYGYTF	TGTGCCAGCAGACCCCATGGGGGCTATGGCTACACCTTC	TRBV6-5	13	NA	TRBJ1-2	NA
CASSYARGVGYGYTF	TGTGCCAGCAGTTACGCCCGAGGGGTGGGCTATGGCTACACCTTC	TRBV6-5	15	NA	TRBJ1-2	NA